What follows is one TCR beta chain and its context. These data belong to a study of T cells in tumors after PD-1 blockade. Looking at the study overall: Excluded were patients with checkpoint blockade, immunosuppressants, or radiotherapy or other anti-cancer therapy within 4 weeks. Peripheral blood samples averaged 36,536 unique clonotypes and 113,528 templates. During anti-PD-1 treatment, some patients continued daily vismodegib 150 mg.

The V and J ends lost 2 bases and 7 bases respectively, with 14 bases between them. The CDR3 sequence is 14 residues long. From germline, CDR1 is MNHEY and CDR2 SMNVEV (reference sequence). The protocol was immunoSEQ multiplex PCR, while the TCRdb copy is restricted to in-frame clones and leaves out a portion. The table has around 34,000 clones, 73% seen once; the top ten hold approximately 40%. Sample: PBMCs, taken after anti-PD-1 treatment. This chain connects TRBV27 to TRBJ1-2; D is uncertain. This clonotype originated in a human donor with basal cell carcinoma. The CDR3 region is CASSLREANSGYTF. CDR3 DNA sequence: TGTGCCAGCAGTTTAAGGGAGGCGAATAGTGGCTACACCTTC.